The 2 T cell receptor beta chains listed next were all sequenced from one sample in a study of T cells in women clearing cervical HPV infection. Generated by immunoSEQ multiplex PCR, the TCRdb table keeps only in-frame clones and is missing some. This sample carries 30,000 to 40,000 clones, with more than 7% going to the ten biggest clones. The source material was blood buffy coat. All receptors come from a woman between 18 and 69 years old with a cervical HPV16 infection that either progressed to CIN3+ or cleared (not recorded which).

Of note for this clone: The CDR3 end lies 3 residues beyond the end of the read and is filled in from the germline J gene. This chain joins TRBV10-3 and TRBJ2-5, with D possibly being TRBD2 (6 bases). Trimming removed 11 bases from V and 2 bases from J, with 15 bases in between. The CDR3 totals 13 residues. Germline CDR1 and CDR2: ENHRY and SYGVKD. The CDR3 loop reads CAPRMGGQETQYF. Incomplete CDR3 DNA: TGTGCCCCCCGAATGGGGGGTCAAGAGACC.

Points on this clone: The observed sequence ends 3 residues before the CDR3 terminus, with the missing tail filled in from the germline J gene. V usage is TRBV7-4 and J usage is TRBJ1-4; D not resolved. The CDR3 is 11 amino acids. Germline CDR1 reads SGHVT; CDR2 reads SQSDAQ. CDR3: CASSITRELFF. Partial CDR3 DNA: TGTGCCAGCAGTATAACTAGGGAA.